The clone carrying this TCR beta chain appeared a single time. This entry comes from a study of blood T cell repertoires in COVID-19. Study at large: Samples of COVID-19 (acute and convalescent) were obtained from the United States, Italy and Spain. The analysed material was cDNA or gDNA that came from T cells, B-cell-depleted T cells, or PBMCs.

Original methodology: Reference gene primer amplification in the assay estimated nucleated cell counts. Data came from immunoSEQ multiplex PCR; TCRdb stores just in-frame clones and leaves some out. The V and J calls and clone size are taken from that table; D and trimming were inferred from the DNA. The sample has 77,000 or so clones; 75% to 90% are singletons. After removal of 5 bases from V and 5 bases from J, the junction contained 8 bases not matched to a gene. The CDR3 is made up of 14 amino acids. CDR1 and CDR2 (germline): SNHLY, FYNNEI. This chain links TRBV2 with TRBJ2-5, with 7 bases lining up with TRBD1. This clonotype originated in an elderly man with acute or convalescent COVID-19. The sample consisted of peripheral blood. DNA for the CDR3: TGTGCCAGCAGTAGAGACAGGGATGAGGAGACCCAGTACTTC. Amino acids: CASSRDRDEETQYF.